The 8 T cell receptor beta chains presented below share a single source sample, sequenced in a study of blood T cell repertoires in COVID-19. Clones were sequenced by immunoSEQ multiplex PCR, and TCRdb holds only the in-frame ones, with some missing. Here the sample spans about 50,000 clones, approximately 92% being singletons. The sequencing sample was made of peripheral blood. Receptors were obtained from a man aged 50-59 years with active COVID-19.

The chain couples TRBV6-5 to TRBJ2-2, with D tentatively TRBD1 (6 bases). The germline V and J ends were trimmed by 6 bases and 4 bases, with 15 bases remaining between them. Looked up from germline, CDR1 is MNHEY and CDR2 is SVGAGI. The CDR3 length is 15 residues. Here the CDR3 reads CASRPGTTGTGELFF. For the CDR3, the DNA is TGTGCCAGCAGACCCGGGACAACGGGCACCGGGGAGCTGTTTTTT.

The chain employs TRBV5-4 and TRBJ2-1; the D gene is possibly TRBD2 (6 bases). The germline gives CDR1 SGHNT, CDR2 YYREEE (reference sequence). This CDR3 is built from 15 residues. Trimming shortened V by 9 bases and J by 0 bases, and 16 bases separated the two germline ends. This chain's CDR3 is CATYLGGSSYNEQFF. CDR3 bases: TGTGCCACTTATTTGGGGGGAAGCTCCTACAATGAGCAGTTCTTC.

This rearrangement joins TRBV11-2 to TRBJ2-1, with D unresolved. The CDR3 spans 11 residues. The V gene's germline CDR1 is SGHAT and CDR2 FQNNGV. The ends were cut back, 5 bases at V and 11 bases at J, with 10 bases in the middle. The CDR3 is CASSTMSKQFF. CDR3 sequence (DNA): TGTGCCAGCAGCACTATGTCTAAGCAGTTCTTC.

This rearrangement joins TRBV7-2 to TRBJ2-1; possible D gene TRBD2, 6 bases. The V and J ends lost 1 base and 2 bases respectively, with 9 bases between them. This CDR3 region has 15 residues. Germline V gives CDR1 SGHTA, CDR2 FQGNSA. CDR3 sequence reads: CASSLVAGTYNEQFF. DNA for the CDR3: TGTGCCAGCAGCTTAGTGGCGGGAACCTACAATGAGCAGTTCTTC.

The sample holds a few counts of this clone. The chain employs TRBV5-6 and TRBJ2-7; the match to TRBD2 covers 7 bases. V shed 1 base and J 3 bases; nucleotides not matched to a gene: 1. CDR1 is SGHDT, CDR2 YYEEEE, per germline. The CDR3 is 13 residues long. CDR3 amino acids: CASSLPGGYEQYF. In DNA, the CDR3 is TGTGCCAGCAGCTTGCCGGGGGGCTACGAGCAGTACTTC.

The V call is TRBV12-5, the J call TRBJ2-3, with D tentatively TRBD2 (6 bases). The CDR3 is 14 residues long. Germline V gene data show CDR1 as LGHNT and CDR2 as FRNRAP. With 3 bases removed from V and 8 bases from J, the gap between germline ends came to 15 bases. CDR3 in DNA: TGTGCTAGTGGTTTCGGGGGAAGTGAGGGTACGCAGTATTTT. It encodes CASGFGGSEGTQYF.

V is TRBV19 and J is TRBJ1-1; maybe TRBD1 (6 bases). CDR1 LNHDA and CDR2 SQIVND come from the germline V gene (reference sequence). V lost 3 bases to trimming and J lost 1 base, with 12 bases between them. The CDR3 runs 15 residues. CDR3 sequence reads: CASSITGRGNTEAFF. The CDR3 DNA is TGTGCCAGTAGTATTACAGGGAGGGGGAACACTGAAGCTTTCTTT.

This clone was detected a few times. The rearrangement uses TRBV6-1 and TRBJ1-5; no clear D gene. The V end was cut by 2 bases, the J end by 6 bases, with 17 bases between. This CDR3 is built from 16 residues. Germline loops: CDR1 MNHNS, CDR2 SASEGT. The CDR3 spells CASSESTGEGSQPQHF. In DNA, the CDR3 is TGTGCCAGCAGTGAATCTACGGGAGAAGGTTCTCAGCCCCAGCATTTT.